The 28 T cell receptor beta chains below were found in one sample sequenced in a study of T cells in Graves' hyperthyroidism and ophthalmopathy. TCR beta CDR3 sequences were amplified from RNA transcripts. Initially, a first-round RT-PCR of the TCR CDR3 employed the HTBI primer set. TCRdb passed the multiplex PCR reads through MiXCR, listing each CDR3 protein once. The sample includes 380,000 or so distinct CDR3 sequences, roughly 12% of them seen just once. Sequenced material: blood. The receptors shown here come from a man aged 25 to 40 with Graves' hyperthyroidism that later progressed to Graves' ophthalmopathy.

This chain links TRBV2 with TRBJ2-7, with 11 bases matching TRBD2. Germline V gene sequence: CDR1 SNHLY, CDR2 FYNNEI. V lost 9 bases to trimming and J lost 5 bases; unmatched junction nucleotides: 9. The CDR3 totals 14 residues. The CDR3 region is CASNSGGALNEQYF. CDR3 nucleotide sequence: TGTGCCAGTAATAGCGGGGGGGCCTTGAACGAGCAGTACTTC. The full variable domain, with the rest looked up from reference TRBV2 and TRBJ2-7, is EPEVTQTPSHQVTQMGQEVILRCVPISNHLYFYWYRQILGQKVEFLVSFYNNEISEKSEIFDDQFSVERPDGSNFTLKIRSTKLEDSAMYFCASNSGGALNEQYFGPGTRLTVT.

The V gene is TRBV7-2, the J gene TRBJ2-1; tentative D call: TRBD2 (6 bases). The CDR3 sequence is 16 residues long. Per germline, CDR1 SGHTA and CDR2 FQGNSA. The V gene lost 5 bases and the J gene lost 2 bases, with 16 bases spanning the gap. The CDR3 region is CASSPPGEETYNEQFF. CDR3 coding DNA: TGTGCCAGCAGCCCCCCGGGGGAAGAAACCTACAATGAGCAGTTCTTC.

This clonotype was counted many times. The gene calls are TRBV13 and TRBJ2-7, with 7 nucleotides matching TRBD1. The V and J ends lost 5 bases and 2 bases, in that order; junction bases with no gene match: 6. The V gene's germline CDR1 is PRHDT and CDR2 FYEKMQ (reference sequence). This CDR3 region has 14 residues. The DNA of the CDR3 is TGTGCCAGCAGCCTAACAGGGGTCCCCTACGAGCAGTACTTC. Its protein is CASSLTGVPYEQYF.

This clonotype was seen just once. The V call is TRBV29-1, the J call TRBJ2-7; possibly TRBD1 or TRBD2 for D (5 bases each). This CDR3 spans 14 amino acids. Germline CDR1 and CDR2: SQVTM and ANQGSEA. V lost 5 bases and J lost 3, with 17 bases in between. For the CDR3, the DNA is TGCAGCGTTCCCAGAGAGGGGAACGACTACGAGCAGTACTTC. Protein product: CSVPREGNDYEQYF.

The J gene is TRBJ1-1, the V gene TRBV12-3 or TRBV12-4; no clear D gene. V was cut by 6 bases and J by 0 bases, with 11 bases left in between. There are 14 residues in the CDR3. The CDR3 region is CASRPDGLNTEAFF. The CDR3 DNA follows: TGTGCCAGCAGACCAGACGGATTGAACACTGAAGCTTTCTTT.

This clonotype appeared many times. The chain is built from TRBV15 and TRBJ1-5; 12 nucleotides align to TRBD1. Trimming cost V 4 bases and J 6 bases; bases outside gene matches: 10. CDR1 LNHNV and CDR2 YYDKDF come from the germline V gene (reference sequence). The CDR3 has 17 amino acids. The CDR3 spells CATSTDRDRGLSQPQHF. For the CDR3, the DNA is TGTGCCACCAGCACCGACCGGGACAGGGGGCTTAGTCAGCCCCAGCATTTT.

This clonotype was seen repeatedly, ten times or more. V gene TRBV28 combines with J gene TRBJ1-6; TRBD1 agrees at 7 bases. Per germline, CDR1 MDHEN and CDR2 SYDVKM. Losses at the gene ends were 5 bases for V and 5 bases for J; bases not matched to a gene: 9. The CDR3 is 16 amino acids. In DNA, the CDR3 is TGTGCCAGCAGTGTGCTCCCGGGACAGCATAATTCACCCCTCCACTTT. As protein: CASSVLPGQHNSPLHF.

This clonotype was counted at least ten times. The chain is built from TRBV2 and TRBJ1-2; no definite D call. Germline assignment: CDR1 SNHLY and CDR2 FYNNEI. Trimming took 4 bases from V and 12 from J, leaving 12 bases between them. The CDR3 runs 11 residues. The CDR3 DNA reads TGTGCCAGCAGTGCAGGTTCCCGGAACACCTTC. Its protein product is CASSAGSRNTF.

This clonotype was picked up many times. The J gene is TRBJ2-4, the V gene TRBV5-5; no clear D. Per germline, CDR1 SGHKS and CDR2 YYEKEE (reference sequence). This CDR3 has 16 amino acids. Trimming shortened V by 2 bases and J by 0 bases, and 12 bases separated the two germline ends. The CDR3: CASSFGGALAKNIQYF. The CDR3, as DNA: TGTGCCAGCAGCTTTGGTGGAGCCCTAGCCAAAAACATTCAGTACTTC.

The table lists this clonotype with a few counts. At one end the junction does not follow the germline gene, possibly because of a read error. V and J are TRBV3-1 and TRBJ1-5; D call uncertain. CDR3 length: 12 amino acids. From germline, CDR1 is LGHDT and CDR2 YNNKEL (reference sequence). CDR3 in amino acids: CAGSQFNQPQHF. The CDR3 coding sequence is TGTGCCGGCAGCCAATTCAATCAGCCCCAGCATTTT.

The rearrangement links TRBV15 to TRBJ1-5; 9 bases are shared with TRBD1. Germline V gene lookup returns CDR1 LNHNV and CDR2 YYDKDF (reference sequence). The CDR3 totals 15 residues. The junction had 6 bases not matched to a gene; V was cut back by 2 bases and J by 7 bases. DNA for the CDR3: TGTGCCACCAGCAGATCCCTGGACAGGGGACAGCCCCAGCATTTT. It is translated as CATSRSLDRGQPQHF.

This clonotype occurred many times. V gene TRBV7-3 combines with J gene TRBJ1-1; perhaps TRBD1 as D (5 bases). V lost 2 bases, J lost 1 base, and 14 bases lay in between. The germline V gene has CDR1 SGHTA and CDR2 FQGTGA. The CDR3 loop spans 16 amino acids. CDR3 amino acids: CASSLLGRASNTEAFF. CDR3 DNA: TGTGCCAGCAGCTTACTGGGCAGGGCTTCGAACACTGAAGCTTTCTTT.

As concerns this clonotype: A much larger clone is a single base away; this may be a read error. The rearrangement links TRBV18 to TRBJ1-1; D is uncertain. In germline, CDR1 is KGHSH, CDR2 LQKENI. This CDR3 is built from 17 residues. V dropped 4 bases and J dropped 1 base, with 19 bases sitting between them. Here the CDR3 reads CASSQFGRQAGNTEAFF. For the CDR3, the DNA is TGTGCCAGCTCACAATTCGGACGCCAAGCGGGGAACACTGAAGCTTTCTTT.

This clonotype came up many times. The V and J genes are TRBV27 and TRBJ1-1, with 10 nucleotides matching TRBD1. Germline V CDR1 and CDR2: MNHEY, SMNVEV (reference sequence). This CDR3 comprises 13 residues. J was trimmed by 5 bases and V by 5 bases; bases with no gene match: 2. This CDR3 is CASSAGQGTEAFF. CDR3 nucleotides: TGTGCCAGCAGTGCGGGACAGGGGACTGAAGCTTTCTTT.

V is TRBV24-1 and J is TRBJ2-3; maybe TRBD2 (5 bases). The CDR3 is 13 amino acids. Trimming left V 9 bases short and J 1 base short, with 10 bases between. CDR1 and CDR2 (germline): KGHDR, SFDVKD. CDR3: CATEGSGTDTQYF. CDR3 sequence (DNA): TGTGCCACCGAAGGTAGCGGCACAGATACGCAGTATTTT.

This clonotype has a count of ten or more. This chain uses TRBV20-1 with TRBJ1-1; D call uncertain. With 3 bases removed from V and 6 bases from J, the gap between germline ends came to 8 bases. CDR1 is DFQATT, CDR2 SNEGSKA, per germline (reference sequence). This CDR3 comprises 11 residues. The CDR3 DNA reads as TGCAGTGCTAGTATTATATCTGAAGCTTTCTTT. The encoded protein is CSASIISEAFF.

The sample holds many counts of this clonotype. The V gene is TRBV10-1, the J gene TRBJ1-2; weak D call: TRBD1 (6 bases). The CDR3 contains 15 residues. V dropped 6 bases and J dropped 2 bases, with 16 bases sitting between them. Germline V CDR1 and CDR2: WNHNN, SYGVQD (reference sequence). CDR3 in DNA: TGCGCCAGCAGCGCCAGGGGAGGGTTGAACTATGGCTACACCTTC. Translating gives CASSARGGLNYGYTF.

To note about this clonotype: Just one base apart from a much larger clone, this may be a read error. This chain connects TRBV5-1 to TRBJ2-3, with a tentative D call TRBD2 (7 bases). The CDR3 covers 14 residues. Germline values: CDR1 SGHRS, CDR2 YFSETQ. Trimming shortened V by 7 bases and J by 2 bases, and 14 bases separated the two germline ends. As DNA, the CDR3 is TGCGCCAGCGGATTAGGGGGGGTCACAGATACGCAGTATTTT. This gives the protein CASGLGGVTDTQYF.

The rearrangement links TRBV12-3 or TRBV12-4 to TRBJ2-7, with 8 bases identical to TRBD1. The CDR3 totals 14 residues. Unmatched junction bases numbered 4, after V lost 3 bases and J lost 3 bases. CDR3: CASSFGGQVYEQYF. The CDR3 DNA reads TGTGCCAGCAGTTTTGGGGGACAGGTCTACGAGCAGTACTTC.

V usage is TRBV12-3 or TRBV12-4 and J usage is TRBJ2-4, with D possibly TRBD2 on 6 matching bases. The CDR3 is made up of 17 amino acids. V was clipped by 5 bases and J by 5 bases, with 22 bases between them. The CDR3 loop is CASSPVTGLGEENIQYF. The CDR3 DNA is TGTGCCAGCAGTCCGGTCACAGGTTTGGGGGAGGAAAACATTCAGTACTTC.

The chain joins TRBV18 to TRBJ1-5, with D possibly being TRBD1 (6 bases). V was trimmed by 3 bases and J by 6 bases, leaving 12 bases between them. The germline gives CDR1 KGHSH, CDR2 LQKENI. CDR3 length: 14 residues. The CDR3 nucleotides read TGTGCCAGCTCACCCTCCAGGGGAATTCAGCCCCAGCATTTT. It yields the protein CASSPSRGIQPQHF.

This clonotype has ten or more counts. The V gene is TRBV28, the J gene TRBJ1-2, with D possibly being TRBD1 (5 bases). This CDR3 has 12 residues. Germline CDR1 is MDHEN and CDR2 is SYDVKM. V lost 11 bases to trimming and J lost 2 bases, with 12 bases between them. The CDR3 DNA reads TGTGCCGCGGGGACGGCGAACTATGGCTACACCTTC. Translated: CAAGTANYGYTF.

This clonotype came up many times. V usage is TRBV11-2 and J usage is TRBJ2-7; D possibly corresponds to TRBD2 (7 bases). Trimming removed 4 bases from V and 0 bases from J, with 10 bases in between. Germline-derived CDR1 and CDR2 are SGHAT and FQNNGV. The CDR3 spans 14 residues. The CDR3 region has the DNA TGTGCCAGCAGCTGGCGGGGGCTCTCCTACGAGCAGTACTTC. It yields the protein CASSWRGLSYEQYF. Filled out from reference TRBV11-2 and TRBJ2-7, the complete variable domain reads EAGVAQSPRYKIIEKRQSVAFWCNPISGHATLYWYQQILGQGPKLLIQFQNNGVVDDSQLPKDRFSAERLKGVDSTLKIQPAKLEDSAVYLCASSWRGLSYEQYFGPGTRLTVT.

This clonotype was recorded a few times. The CDR3 DNA reads TGTGCCAGTAGTATGGAAAGGGACTTTATATCCGGGGAGCTGTTTTTT. The encoded protein is CASSMERDFISGELFF. The V and J genes are TRBV19 and TRBJ2-2; D may be TRBD2 (6 bases). Germline V gene data show CDR1 as LNHDA and CDR2 as SQIVND (reference sequence). The CDR3 is 16 amino acids. The V end lost 3 bases, the J end lost 6 bases, and 17 bases lay between the germline ends.

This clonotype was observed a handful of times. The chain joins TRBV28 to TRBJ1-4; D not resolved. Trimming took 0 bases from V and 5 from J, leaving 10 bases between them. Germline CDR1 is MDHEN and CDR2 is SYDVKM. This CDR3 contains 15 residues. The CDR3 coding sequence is TGTGCCAGCAGTTTATGGCATCGGGGAAATGAAAAACTGTTTTTT. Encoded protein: CASSLWHRGNEKLFF.

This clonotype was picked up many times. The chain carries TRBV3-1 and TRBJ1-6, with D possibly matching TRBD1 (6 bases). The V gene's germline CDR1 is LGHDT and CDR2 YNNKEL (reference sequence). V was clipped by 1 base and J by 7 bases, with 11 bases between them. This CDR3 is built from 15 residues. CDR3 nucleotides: TGTGCCAGCAGCCAAGGAACAGGGTTAAATTCACCCCTCCACTTT. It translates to CASSQGTGLNSPLHF.

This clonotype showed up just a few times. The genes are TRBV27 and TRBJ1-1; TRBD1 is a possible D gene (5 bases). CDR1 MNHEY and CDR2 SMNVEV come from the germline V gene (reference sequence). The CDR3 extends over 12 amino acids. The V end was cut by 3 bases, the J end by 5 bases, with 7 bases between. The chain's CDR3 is CASSFSGTEAFF. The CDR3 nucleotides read TGTGCCAGCAGTTTCTCAGGGACTGAAGCTTTCTTT.

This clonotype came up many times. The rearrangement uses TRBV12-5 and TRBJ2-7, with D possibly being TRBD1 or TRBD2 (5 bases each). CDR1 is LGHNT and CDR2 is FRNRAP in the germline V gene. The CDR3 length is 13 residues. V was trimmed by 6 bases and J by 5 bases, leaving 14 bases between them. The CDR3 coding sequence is TGTGCTAGTGGCCCCCCGGGGCTTGACGAGCAGTACTTC. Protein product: CASGPPGLDEQYF.